The present T cell receptor (beta chain) was sequenced within a study of T cells expressing NK-cell markers. Study background: Eight donors were sequenced, seven testing HCMV-seropositive and one testing seronegative. Study-wide findings and caveats: Each of six donors carried dominant NKG2C+ clonotypes accounting for about 1.0-7.5% of CD8+ T cells. A few donors' CD3+CD56-NKG2C+ cells were dominated by the same clonotypes.

With UMIs, 5'RACE template switching was used to make TCR beta cDNA. Following a re-call of the 5' RACE reads, TCRdb has one entry per CDR3 protein and lacks DNA. The sample yields around 280,000 distinct CDR3 sequences, of which the top ten take up about 0.39%. The CDR3 is 15 residues long. Germline V gives CDR1 MNHNS, CDR2 SASEGT. Turning to this clonotype: Antigen: not known.

Sequenced input: blood T cells: a sorted CD56 or NKG2C T cell subset, CD4+ or CD8+ T cells, or bulk PBMC T cells (not recorded which). This clonotype originated in a man between 18 and 29 years old in good health. This rearrangement joins TRBV6-1 to TRBJ2-5. The CDR3 sequence is CASSPDSLYQETQYF.